This is a list of T cell receptor beta chains from one sample in a study of cytomegalovirus exposure and HLA in healthy donors. Sequencing was performed with immunoSEQ multiplex PCR; in TCRdb, only in-frame clones are kept and a portion is missing. The data show about 150,000 clones, roughly 80% seen once. Sequencing was done on a sample of PBMCs. These receptor sequences come from a woman aged 35 to 49 in good health and CMV-seronegative. Both conserved end residues are part of each CDR3. Fields, in order: clone size, J gene, D gene, V gene, CDR3 protein. D genes are given only for firm matches. Size is stated for part of the rows, as once, few or many counts, or as a class when the clone is expanded.

size: NA; J: TRBJ1-4; D: NA; V: TRBV4-1; CDR3: CASSQVLGTGRLKANEKLFF
size: NA; J: TRBJ1-1; D: TRBD1; V: TRBV6-1; CDR3: CASSGGTGTFLNTEAFF
size: NA; J: TRBJ2-3; D: NA; V: TRBV5-6; CDR3: CASSLTSTDTQYF
size: NA; J: TRBJ1-2; D: NA; V: TRBV21-1; CDR3: CASSNRFFVSGSDGYTF
size: NA; J: TRBJ1-1; D: TRBD1; V: TRBV5-1; CDR3: CASSISDRGLSEAEAFF
size: NA; J: TRBJ1-2; D: NA; V: TRBV25-1; CDR3: CASRQTGPNGGYTF
size: NA; J: TRBJ1-4; D: NA; V: TRBV5-1; CDR3: CASSLQGGTTNEKLFF
size: NA; J: TRBJ1-6; D: TRBD1; V: TRBV27; CDR3: CASSSNRDRGRTPLHF
size: NA; J: TRBJ2-2; D: TRBD1; V: TRBV28; CDR3: CASRNEMITGAAGELFF
size: once; J: TRBJ1-1; D: NA; V: TRBV25-1; CDR3: CASTKGGARTDTEAFF
size: NA; J: TRBJ1-1; D: NA; V: TRBV6-6; CDR3: CASSYAEGSGEAFF
size: NA; J: TRBJ1-5; D: NA; V: TRBV6-5; CDR3: CASSYSQGGNQPQHF
size: NA; J: TRBJ2-5; D: NA; V: TRBV2; CDR3: CASTLRRETQYF
size: once; J: TRBJ1-1; D: TRBD1; V: TRBV7-9; CDR3: CASSPSGQGNTEAFF
size: NA; J: TRBJ1-6; D: NA; V: TRBV5-1; CDR3: CASSLGQPLSTFHF
size: NA; J: TRBJ2-7; D: TRBD1; V: TRBV10-3; CDR3: CAISATGTGVGYEQYF
size: NA; J: TRBJ1-1; D: NA; V: TRBV27; CDR3: CASSFGLPGGVEAFF
size: NA; J: TRBJ1-1; D: TRBD1; V: TRBV27; CDR3: CASSVTTGAWNTEAFF
size: NA; J: TRBJ2-5; D: TRBD2; V: TRBV6-6; CDR3: CASSYSTTSQDTQYF
size: NA; J: TRBJ2-1; D: NA; V: TRBV5-4; CDR3: CASSLGIRTASSYNEQFF
size: NA; J: TRBJ1-3; D: TRBD1; V: TRBV28; CDR3: CASSPGGLLSGNTIYF
size: NA; J: TRBJ1-2; D: TRBD1; V: TRBV5-4; CDR3: CASRWVGTGAGYTF
size: NA; J: TRBJ1-5; D: TRBD1; V: TRBV2; CDR3: CASSTQGVASNQPQHF
size: once; J: TRBJ2-1; D: TRBD2; V: TRBV28; CDR3: CASSLWDGRGGLNEQFF
size: NA; J: TRBJ2-7; D: NA; V: TRBV6-1; CDR3: CASSPQGSSYEQYF
size: NA; J: TRBJ2-3; D: NA; V: TRBV18; CDR3: CASSPPTGQGDTQYF
size: NA; J: TRBJ2-1; D: NA; V: TRBV7-9; CDR3: CASSLVSAGAIYEQFF
size: NA; J: TRBJ2-7; D: NA; V: TRBV6-1; CDR3: CAGGRSRGYEQYF
size: NA; J: TRBJ1-1; D: NA; V: TRBV5-1; CDR3: CASSRGTENTEAFF
size: NA; J: TRBJ1-2; D: TRBD1; V: TRBV5-6; CDR3: CASIEGQGFDGYTF
size: NA; J: TRBJ1-1; D: TRBD1; V: TRBV6-5; CDR3: CASSQQGQGTEAFF
size: few; J: TRBJ2-1; D: TRBD1; V: TRBV11-2; CDR3: CASSGAGTGDNEQFF
size: NA; J: TRBJ1-2; D: NA; V: TRBV6-5; CDR3: CASSYDSNYGYTF
size: NA; J: TRBJ2-2; D: NA; V: TRBV27; CDR3: CASTSGGGSFLRTGELFF
size: NA; J: TRBJ2-3; D: TRBD1; V: TRBV6-5; CDR3: CASSRQGDTDTQYF
size: NA; J: TRBJ2-7; D: NA; V: TRBV29-1; CDR3: CSVEGRAPSYEQYF
size: NA; J: TRBJ2-7; D: NA; V: TRBV21-1; CDR3: CASSTPEYKLAYEQYF
size: NA; J: TRBJ1-2; D: NA; V: TRBV29-1; CDR3: CSVSSTEYGYTF
size: NA; J: TRBJ1-1; D: NA; V: TRBV6-4; CDR3: CASSAEGGSTEAFF
size: NA; J: TRBJ1-2; D: NA; V: TRBV1; CDR3: CTSSQDASWAGQDYGYTF
size: NA; J: TRBJ2-1; D: TRBD2; V: TRBV11-3; CDR3: CASSFGLANDEQFF
size: few; J: TRBJ2-7; D: NA; V: TRBV6-5; CDR3: CASSYSAASFEQYF
size: few; J: TRBJ1-6; D: NA; V: TRBV10-3; CDR3: CAISESEQGSALGNSPLHF
size: few; J: TRBJ1-3; D: NA; V: TRBV14; CDR3: CASSPRQESSGNTIYF
size: few; J: TRBJ1-4; D: TRBD1; V: TRBV28; CDR3: CASTSGGIATNEKLFF